This TCR beta chain derives from a study of CD8 T cells in ankylosing spondylitis. Overall study findings and caveats: Reportedly, significant enrichment of disease-linked clones occurred in matched ankylosing spondylitis synovial fluid.

Each CDR3 protein is one row after TCRdb ran MiXCR on the 5' RACE reads. The sample lists some 350,000 distinct CDR3 sequences; under 15% were seen once. Concerning this clonotype itself: Its antigen is not identified.

Germline values: CDR1 SGHRS, CDR2 YFSETQ. The J segment lost 6 bases and the V segment lost 0 bases, leaving 8 bases of the junction unmatched. This CDR3 region has 15 residues. Sequencing input: blood, either unsorted or a sorted T cell fraction (not recorded which). This sequence originates from a male donor with ankylosing spondylitis or in good health (not recorded which). The chain joins TRBV5-1 to TRBJ1-1; TRBD1 agrees at 7 bases. The chain's CDR3 is CASSLGFGQGAEAFF. The CDR3 nucleotides read TGCGCCAGCAGCTTGGGGTTCGGGCAGGGGGCTGAAGCTTTCTTT.